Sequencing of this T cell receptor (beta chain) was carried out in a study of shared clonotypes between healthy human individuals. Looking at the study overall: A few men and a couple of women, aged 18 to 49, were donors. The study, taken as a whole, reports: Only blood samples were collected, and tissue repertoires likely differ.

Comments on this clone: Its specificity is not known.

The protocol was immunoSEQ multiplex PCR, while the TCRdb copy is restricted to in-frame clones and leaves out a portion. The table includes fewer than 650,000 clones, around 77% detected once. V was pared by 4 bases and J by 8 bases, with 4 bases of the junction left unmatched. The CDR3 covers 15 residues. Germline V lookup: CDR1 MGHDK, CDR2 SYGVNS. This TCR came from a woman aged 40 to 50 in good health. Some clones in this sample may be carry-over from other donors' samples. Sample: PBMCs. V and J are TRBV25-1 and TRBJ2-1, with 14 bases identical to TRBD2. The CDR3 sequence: CASSGTSGRWDEQFF. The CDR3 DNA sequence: TGTGCCAGCAGTGGGACTAGCGGGAGGTGGGATGAGCAGTTCTTC.